This T cell receptor (beta chain) was captured by sequencing in a study of T cell clonality in common variable immunodeficiency. This clone was recorded at least ten times. Its antigen remains unknown. Study results and caveats: Fewer deletions and N-nucleotide insertions were reportedly seen in common variable immunodeficiency TCR beta sequences. Compared with controls, CVID subjects had fewer shared TCRbeta clones.

Donors gave 5 to 8 ml heparinized peripheral whole blood. The method was immunoSEQ multiplex PCR; TCRdb's version includes in-frame clones alone and lacks a portion of them. The sample includes fewer than 70,000 clones, none of them occurring once. The source is a person aged 18 to 70 in good health. Sequencing was done on a sample of peripheral blood mononuclear cells.

CDR3 DNA, as far as it was read: TGCAGTGCTAGAGAAGAGAAGGCTAGCGTTCAAGAGACC. Protein: CSAREEKASVQET. In full, the CDR3 is CSAREEKASVQETQYF. J is TRBJ2-5 and V is TRBV20-1, with D maybe TRBD2 (6 bases). The CDR3 is cut off 3 residues early in the read; its end comes from the germline J gene. Per the germline V gene, CDR1 is DFQATT and CDR2 is SNEGSKA (reference sequence). Trimming stripped 0 bases from V and 2 bases from J, with 16 bases between. The CDR3 length is 16 residues.